Listed here are 3 T cell receptor beta chains from one sample, sequenced in a study of Graves' ophthalmopathy and Graves' hyperthyroidism (dated by TCRdb to the late 2010s). Sequencing instrument: Illumina HiSeq 2000. For repertoire sequencing, the TCR beta CDR3 regions were amplified from RNA transcripts. The first round of RT-PCR was done with HTBI primers and the Qiagen OneStep RT-PCR kit, and was followed by a second round of multiplex PCR, then size selection and purification. TCRdb cleaned the public reads at Q25 with fastp, built clones with MiXCR and kept in-frame beta chains. Each entry is one CDR3 protein sequence, shown with its most common DNA and genes. Counted in this sample were about 400,000 distinct CDR3 sequences; 18% of them appeared once. The ten largest clones represent roughly 1.5% of the sample. The sequencing input was peripheral blood. The receptors originated from a young woman with Graves' ophthalmopathy. Donor details come from another sample of the same person, matched by shared clones.

The chain links TRBV30 to TRBJ2-5; D is ambiguous. The CDR3 has 11 residues. V lost 0 bases, J lost 5 bases, and 4 bases lay in between. Germline loops: CDR1 GTSNPN, CDR2 SVGIG (reference sequence). The CDR3 sequence: CAWSVRETQYF. The CDR3 region has the DNA TGTGCCTGGAGTGTACGTGAGACCCAGTACTTC.

This clonotype was found many times. J is TRBJ1-2 and V is TRBV4-1, with D possibly TRBD1 on 6 matching bases. V gave up 1 base and J gave up 9 bases, with 21 bases separating them. Germline values: CDR1 MGHRA, CDR2 YSYEKL. This CDR3 is built from 16 residues. The CDR3 DNA reads as TGCGCCAGCAGCCAAGGACCCCTGGGGGGGCTCTACAGCTACACCTTC. It encodes CASSQGPLGGLYSYTF.

This clonotype was counted ten times or more. The chain carries TRBV11-2 and TRBJ2-7; possible D gene TRBD1, 5 bases. The CDR3 spans 14 residues. V lost 4 bases and J lost 6, with 16 bases in between. Germline-derived CDR1 and CDR2 are SGHAT and FQNNGV. The DNA for the CDR3 is TGTGCCAGCAGCTCAGGCTGGGCAGGGCTCGAGCAGTACTTC. Protein product: CASSSGWAGLEQYF.